These 20 T cell receptor beta chains came from one sample sequenced in a study of T cell responses to AZD1222 COVID-19 vaccine. Repertoires were generated with immunoSEQ multiplex PCR, while TCRdb's copy carries only in-frame clones and drops some. The sample consists of about 98,000 clones, about 91% of them appearing once. The sample in question was peripheral blood, obtained on day 0 of MenACWY control vaccination. Source of these receptors: an adult in good health.

The chain links TRBV6-4 to TRBJ2-5; tentative D call: TRBD1 (6 bases). The CDR3 runs 16 residues. With 2 bases removed from V and 5 bases from J, the gap between germline ends came to 18 bases. CDR1 is MRHNA and CDR2 is SNTAGT in the germline V gene. For the CDR3, the DNA is TGTGCCAGCAGTGACCCCCTGCAGGGGACGGTGGAGACCCAGTACTTC. Translating it yields CASSDPLQGTVETQYF.

This sequence joins TRBV7-2 and TRBJ2-2; TRBD1 might be the D (6 bases). CDR1 is SGHTA, CDR2 FQGNSA, per germline. The CDR3 runs 14 residues. Trimming pared 3 bases from V and 3 bases from J, leaving 8 bases between. The CDR3 DNA is TGTGCCAGCAGCTTCAACAGGGACACCGGGGAGCTGTTTTTT. As protein: CASSFNRDTGELFF. Full variable domain (outside the CDR3, taken from reference TRBV7-2 and TRBJ2-2): GAGVSQSPSNKVTEKGKDVELRCDPISGHTALYWYRQSLGQGLEFLIYFQGNSAPDKSGLPSDRFSAERTGGSVSTLTIQRTQQEDSAVYLCASSFNRDTGELFFGEGSRLTVL.

This sequence joins TRBV25-1 and TRBJ1-2; D call uncertain. The CDR3 extends over 11 amino acids. The V and J ends lost 2 bases and 7 bases respectively, with 5 bases between them. CDR1 and CDR2 (germline): MGHDK, SYGVNS. The CDR3 region is CASSEGSGYTF. The CDR3 bases are TGTGCCAGCAGTGAAGGTTCTGGCTACACCTTC.

The V gene is TRBV2, the J gene TRBJ1-4; D perhaps matches TRBD1 (5 bases). CDR1 and CDR2 from the germline V gene are SNHLY and FYNNEI. The CDR3 runs to 15 residues. Trimming took off 6 bases at V and 7 bases at J, with 18 bases between the two ends. The CDR3 loop is CASSLMGGEGEKLFF. CDR3 DNA sequence: TGTGCCAGCAGCCTCATGGGGGGGGAGGGTGAAAAACTGTTTTTT.

V is TRBV4-2 and J is TRBJ1-1; D unresolved. This CDR3 comprises 13 residues. Germline assignment: CDR1 LGHNA and CDR2 YNFKEQ. Between the trimmed V and J ends, which lost 0 bases and 8 bases, there was a span of 10 bases. The CDR3 region is CASSQDPSTEAFF. DNA of the CDR3: TGTGCCAGCAGCCAAGACCCTAGTACAGAAGCTTTCTTT.

The J gene is TRBJ2-5, the V gene TRBV14; tentatively, D is TRBD1 or TRBD2 (7 bases each). V was shortened by 2 bases and J by 4 bases, with 17 bases between the two germline ends. The germline gives CDR1 SGHDN, CDR2 FVKESK. The CDR3 is made up of 16 amino acids. The CDR3 DNA sequence: TGTGCCAGCAGCCAAATGACAGGGAGGGCGGGAGAGACCCAGTACTTC. It yields the protein CASSQMTGRAGETQYF.

The chain recombines TRBV6-5 with TRBJ1-1; the D is unclear. Germline CDR1 is MNHEY and CDR2 is SVGAGI. The CDR3 loop spans 16 amino acids. The V and J ends lost 0 bases and 0 bases respectively, with 11 bases between them. The CDR3 sequence is CASSYSERSVNTEAFF. The CDR3 DNA is TGTGCCAGCAGTTACTCCGAGCGGAGCGTGAACACTGAAGCTTTCTTT.

J is TRBJ2-7 and V is TRBV5-1, with D perhaps TRBD1 (6 bases). Deletions cut 0 bases from V and 1 base from J, with 11 bases between. This CDR3 contains 15 residues. Germline V lookup: CDR1 SGHRS, CDR2 YFSETQ. The CDR3 DNA sequence: TGCGCCAGCAGCTTGGGGGACACTGCTTCCTACGAGCAGTACTTC. Encoded protein: CASSLGDTASYEQYF.

This chain connects TRBV28 to TRBJ2-7; 8 bases map to TRBD2. The V gene's germline CDR1 is MDHEN and CDR2 SYDVKM. With 10 bases clipped from V and 2 bases from J, the junction kept 4 bases outside the gene matches. This CDR3 spans 12 amino acids. CDR3 sequence reads: CATGLAAYEQYF. The DNA for the CDR3 is TGTGCCACCGGACTAGCAGCCTACGAGCAGTACTTC.

The chain carries TRBV6-5 and TRBJ2-2, with D perhaps matching TRBD2 (6 bases). This CDR3 has 14 residues. The V end was cut by 6 bases, the J end by 1 base, with 9 bases between. CDR1 and CDR2 from the germline V gene are MNHEY and SVGAGI. Written as DNA, the CDR3 is TGTGCCAGCAGATGGGACTTGAACACCGGGGAGCTGTTTTTT. Its translation: CASRWDLNTGELFF.

V is TRBV5-1 and J is TRBJ1-2; 10 bases map to TRBD1. This CDR3 contains 14 residues. Germline V lookup: CDR1 SGHRS, CDR2 YFSETQ. With 4 bases clipped from V and 5 bases from J, the junction kept 5 bases outside the gene matches. The CDR3, as DNA: TGCGCCAGCAGCCCTGGGACAGGGGCGTATGGCTACACCTTC. Translation: CASSPGTGAYGYTF.

This chain connects TRBV4-3 to TRBJ1-2; D unclear. The V end lost 0 bases, the J end lost 13 bases, and 15 bases lay between the germline ends. The CDR3 covers 13 residues. CDR1 is LGHNA and CDR2 is YSLEER in the germline V gene. The CDR3 region has the DNA TGCGCCAGCAGCCAAGAGACAAGGACGTGGGCCACCTTC. Translated, it gives CASSQETRTWATF.

The chain employs TRBV5-4 and TRBJ1-5, with D hard to call. Germline V gives CDR1 SGHNT, CDR2 YYREEE (reference sequence). V dropped 0 bases and J dropped 1 base, with 8 bases sitting between them. This CDR3 region has 15 residues. CDR3 in amino acids: CASSLGMGSNQPQHF. In DNA form, the CDR3 reads TGTGCCAGCAGCTTGGGGATGGGCAGCAATCAGCCCCAGCATTTT.

This clone showed up just once. The gene calls are TRBV11-2 and TRBJ2-2; TRBD1 matches at 8 bases. Germline values: CDR1 SGHAT, CDR2 FQNNGV. J gave up 4 bases and V 4 bases, and 8 bases lay outside the gene matches. The CDR3 contains 16 residues. Here the CDR3 reads CASSSIQGGRTGELFF. For the CDR3, the DNA is TGTGCCAGCAGCTCGATACAGGGGGGACGCACCGGGGAGCTGTTTTTT.

In this sample, this clone turned up once. This chain uses TRBV2 with TRBJ1-3; possibly TRBD1 for D (5 bases). The germline V gene has CDR1 SNHLY and CDR2 FYNNEI. The ends were cut back, 7 bases at V and 0 bases at J, with 13 bases in the middle. CDR3 length equals 15 residues. CDR3 in DNA: TGTGCCAGCACCCGGGGCCGAAACTCTGGAAACACCATATATTTT. Translation gives CASTRGRNSGNTIYF.

The V and J genes are TRBV6-5 and TRBJ1-1, with D possibly TRBD1 on 6 matching bases. CDR1 and CDR2 from the germline V gene are MNHEY and SVGAGI. Trimming took off 6 bases at V and 2 bases at J, with 16 bases between the two ends. This CDR3 has 15 residues. The CDR3 protein is CASSILQGFNTEAFF. DNA of the CDR3: TGTGCCAGCAGCATATTACAGGGCTTTAACACTGAAGCTTTCTTT.

This clone was detected a few times. V and J are TRBV5-4 and TRBJ1-1, with unresolved D. Germline V gives CDR1 SGHNT, CDR2 YYREEE (reference sequence). The V and J ends lost 1 base and 5 bases respectively, with 9 bases between them. The CDR3 is 13 amino acids. The CDR3 DNA follows: TGTGCCAGCAGCTTGTACGGTGGGACTGAAGCTTTCTTT. Its protein is CASSLYGGTEAFF. The whole variable domain, remainder taken from reference TRBV5-4 and TRBJ1-1, is ETGVTQSPTHLIKTRGQQVTLRCSSQSGHNTVSWYQQALGQGPQFIFQYYREEENGRGNFPPRFSGLQFPNYSSELNVNALELDDSALYLCASSLYGGTEAFFGQGTRLTVV.

The chain joins TRBV5-1 to TRBJ2-7, with D possibly TRBD1 on 6 matching bases. Germline V gene sequence: CDR1 SGHRS, CDR2 YFSETQ. V dropped 3 bases and J dropped 2 bases, with 18 bases sitting between them. CDR3 size: 16 residues. The CDR3 reads CASSSGHGLKAYEQYF. The CDR3 nucleotides read TGCGCCAGCAGCTCGGGACACGGGTTAAAGGCCTACGAGCAGTACTTC.

The rearrangement joins TRBV28 to TRBJ1-1, with TRBD1 as a possible D gene (5 bases). CDR3 length equals 14 residues. Germline CDR1 is MDHEN and CDR2 is SYDVKM. V was cut by 4 bases and J by 4 bases, with 13 bases left in between. The CDR3 region has the DNA TGTGCCAGCAGTTGGACACAGGAGGGCACTGAAGCTTTCTTT. It translates to CASSWTQEGTEAFF.

The chain is built from TRBV2 and TRBJ1-1; no firm D call. The CDR3 covers 13 residues. Germline-derived CDR1 and CDR2 are SNHLY and FYNNEI. V lost 6 bases to trimming and J lost 5 bases, with 13 bases between them. The CDR3 spells CASRSGYGTEAFF. DNA of the CDR3: TGTGCCAGCAGATCAGGTTATGGTACTGAAGCTTTCTTT.